This TCR beta chain was recovered during a study of CXCR3-negative and CXCR3-positive naive CD8 T cells. Whole-study results and caveats: Compared with CXCR3-negative naive cells, CXCR3-positive naive cells showed more hydrophobic TRB CDR3s. Upon cryopreservation, CXCR3 expression partially decreased, and most assays used fresh PBMCs.

The method, 5' RACE with UMI labels, was used to prepare the TRB cDNA libraries. TCRdb reprocessed the 5' RACE reads and stores each CDR3 protein as one record, lacking DNA. The repertoire shows 130,000 to 150,000 distinct CDR3 sequences; the top ten hold around 0.3%. Concerning this clonotype itself: Its antigen is as yet unknown.

There are 15 residues in the CDR3. CDR1 and CDR2 from the germline V gene are MNHEY and SVGAGI. The TCR was taken from a human donor in good health. Some clones in this sample may be carry-over from other donors' samples. Sequenced: naive CXCR3+ CD8+ T cells from blood. Indicated subset: CD45RO-CCR7+CD27+CD95- naive CD8+ T cells expressing CXCR3 (TNR3+). The chain recombines TRBV6-5 with TRBJ1-1; the TCRdb D gene call, TRBD1, has no DNA to confirm it. The CDR3: CASSTFLGRDPGAFF.